This T cell receptor (beta chain) is from a study of T cells in Graves' hyperthyroidism and ophthalmopathy. Overall study findings and caveats: Most thyroid clonotypes that were expanded above 0.001 also turned up in blood. The model predicted ophthalmopathy a median approximately six months before onset.

PBMCs came from 7.5 to 10 ml fresh peripheral blood. Authors of the study amplified TCR beta CDR3 regions from RNA transcripts. When the TCR CDR3 underwent first-round RT-PCR, the HTBI primer set was used. TCRdb recomputed calls from the multiplex PCR reads with MiXCR, one row per CDR3 protein. This sample yields approximately 740,000 distinct CDR3 sequences, of which 13% to 15% are seen a single time; 10% to 13% belongs to the top ten. Details on this clonotype: Its antigen is undetermined.

The germline V gene has CDR1 LNHDA and CDR2 SQIVND (reference sequence). V gave up 5 bases and J gave up 1 base; unmatched junction bases: 5. The CDR3 loop spans 15 amino acids. The receptor comes from a young woman with Graves' hyperthyroidism. This sequence joins TRBV19 and TRBJ2-4; 7 bases are a match to TRBD2. The specimen was blood. For the CDR3, the DNA is TGTGCCAGTAGTTGGGGTAGCGGGGCCAAAAACATTCAGTACTTC. It codes for CASSWGSGAKNIQYF.